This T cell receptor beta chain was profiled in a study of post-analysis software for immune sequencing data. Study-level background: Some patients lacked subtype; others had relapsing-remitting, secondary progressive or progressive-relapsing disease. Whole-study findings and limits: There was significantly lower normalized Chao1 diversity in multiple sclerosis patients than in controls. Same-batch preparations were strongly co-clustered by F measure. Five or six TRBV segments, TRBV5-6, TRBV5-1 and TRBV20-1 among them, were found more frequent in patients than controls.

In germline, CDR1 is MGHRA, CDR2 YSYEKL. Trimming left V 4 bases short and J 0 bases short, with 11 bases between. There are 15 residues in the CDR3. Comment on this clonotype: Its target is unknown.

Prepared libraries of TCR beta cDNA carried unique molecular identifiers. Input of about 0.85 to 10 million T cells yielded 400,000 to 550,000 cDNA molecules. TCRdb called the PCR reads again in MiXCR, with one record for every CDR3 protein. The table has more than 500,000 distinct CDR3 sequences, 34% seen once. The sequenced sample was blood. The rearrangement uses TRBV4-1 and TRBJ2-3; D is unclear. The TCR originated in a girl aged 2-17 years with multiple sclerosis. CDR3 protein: CASSLASSSTDTQYF. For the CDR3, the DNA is TGCGCCAGCAGCCTTGCCAGTAGCAGCACAGATACGCAGTATTTT.